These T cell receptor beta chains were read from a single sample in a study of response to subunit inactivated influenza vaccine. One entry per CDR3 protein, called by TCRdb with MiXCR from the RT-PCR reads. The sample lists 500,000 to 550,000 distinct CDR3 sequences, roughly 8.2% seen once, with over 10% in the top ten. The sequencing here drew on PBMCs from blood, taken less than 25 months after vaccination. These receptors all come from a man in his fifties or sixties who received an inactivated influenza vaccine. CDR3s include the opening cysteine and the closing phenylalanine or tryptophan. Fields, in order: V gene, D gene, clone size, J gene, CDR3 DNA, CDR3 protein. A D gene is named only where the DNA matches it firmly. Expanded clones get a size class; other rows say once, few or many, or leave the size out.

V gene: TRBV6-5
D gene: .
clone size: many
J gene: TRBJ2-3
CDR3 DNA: TGTGCCAGCAGTTACTCAACAGGGATAACAGATACGCAGTATTTT
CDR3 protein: CASSYSTGITDTQYF

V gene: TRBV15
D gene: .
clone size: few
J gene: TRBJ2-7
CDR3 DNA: TGTGCCACCAGCACGGGGGCTGGAGGTTTGGGCGAGCAGTACTTC
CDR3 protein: CATSTGAGGLGEQYF

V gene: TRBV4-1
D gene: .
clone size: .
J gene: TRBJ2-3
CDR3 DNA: TGCGCCAGCAGCCACCCCCTCGCCGGGGACGGGCATACGCAGTATTTT
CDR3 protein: CASSHPLAGDGHTQYF

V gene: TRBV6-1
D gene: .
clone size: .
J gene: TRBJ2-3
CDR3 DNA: TGTGCCAGCAGATCAAAGCCTTACAGCAAAGATACGCAGTATTTT
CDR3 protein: CASRSKPYSKDTQYF

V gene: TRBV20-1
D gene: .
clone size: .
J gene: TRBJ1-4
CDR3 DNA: TGCAGTGCTAGATTCTCTGCAACTAATGAAAAACTGTTTTTT
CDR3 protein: CSARFSATNEKLFF

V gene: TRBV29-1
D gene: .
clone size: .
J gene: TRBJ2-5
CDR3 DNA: TGCAGCGGACGCTTGTATGGAGACGGGGCCCAGTACTTC
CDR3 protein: CSGRLYGDGAQYF

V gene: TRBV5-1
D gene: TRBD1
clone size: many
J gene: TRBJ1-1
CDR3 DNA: TGCGCCAGCAGCTTGGGGACAGGGGTGATCACTGAAGCTTTCTTT
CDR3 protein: CASSLGTGVITEAFF

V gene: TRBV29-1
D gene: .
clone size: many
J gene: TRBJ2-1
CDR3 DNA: TGCAGCTTTATCAGGTTTTCCTACAATGAGCAGTTCTTC
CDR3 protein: CSFIRFSYNEQFF

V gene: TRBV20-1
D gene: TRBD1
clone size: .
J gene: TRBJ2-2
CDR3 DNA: TGCAGTGCTAGAGGGGGGACAGCATATAGCACCGGGGAGCTGTTTTTT
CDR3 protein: CSARGGTAYSTGELFF

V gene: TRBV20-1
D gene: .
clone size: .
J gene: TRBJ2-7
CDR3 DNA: TGCAGTGCCAGGGGCGGGAGTAAGAATTACGAGCAGTACTTC
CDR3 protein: CSARGGSKNYEQYF

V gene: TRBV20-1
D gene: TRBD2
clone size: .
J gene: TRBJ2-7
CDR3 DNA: TGCAGTGCCGACCCGACTAGCGGGGGTTCCAACGAGCAGTACTTC
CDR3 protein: CSADPTSGGSNEQYF

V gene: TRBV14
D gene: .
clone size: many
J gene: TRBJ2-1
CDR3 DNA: TGTGCCAGCAGTCGCGGGGACATATTCAATGAGCAGTTCTTC
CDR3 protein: CASSRGDIFNEQFF

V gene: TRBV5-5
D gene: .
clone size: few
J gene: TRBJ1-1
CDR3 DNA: TGTGCCAGCAGCTTGGCCGACCTGGGGACTGAAGCTTTCTTT
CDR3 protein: CASSLADLGTEAFF

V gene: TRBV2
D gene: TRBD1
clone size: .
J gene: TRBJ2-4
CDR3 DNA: TGTGCCAGCAGTACGGGACAGGAAAAAAACATTCAGTACTTC
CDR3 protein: CASSTGQEKNIQYF

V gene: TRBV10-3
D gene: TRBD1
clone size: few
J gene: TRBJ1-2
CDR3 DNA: TGTGCCATCAGTGAGCAGGGGGAGAACTATGGCTACACCTTC
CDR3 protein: CAISEQGENYGYTF

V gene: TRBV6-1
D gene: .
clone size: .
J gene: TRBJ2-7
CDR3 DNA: TGTGCCAGCAGTCAGCCAGGGAGGAGCTCCTACGAGCAGTACTTC
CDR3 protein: CASSQPGRSSYEQYF

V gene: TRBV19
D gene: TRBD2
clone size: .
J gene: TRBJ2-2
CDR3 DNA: TGTGCCAGTAAGGTGGGACTAGCGGGAGGAAACACCGGGGAGCTGTTTTTT
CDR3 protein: CASKVGLAGGNTGELFF

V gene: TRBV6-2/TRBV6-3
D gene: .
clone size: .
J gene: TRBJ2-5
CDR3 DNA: TGTGCCAGCAGTCCTACAGGGATCGGAGAGACCCAGTACTTC
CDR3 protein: CASSPTGIGETQYF

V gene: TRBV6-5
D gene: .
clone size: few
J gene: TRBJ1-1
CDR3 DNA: TGTGCCAGCAGTTACTCACGGGGTCCTCATGGGAACACTGAAGCTTTCTTT
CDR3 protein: CASSYSRGPHGNTEAFF

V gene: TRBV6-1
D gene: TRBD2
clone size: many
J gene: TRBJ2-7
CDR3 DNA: TGTGCCAGCAGTCCTAGCGGGGGGCCGAGGGAGCAGTACTTC
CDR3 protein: CASSPSGGPREQYF

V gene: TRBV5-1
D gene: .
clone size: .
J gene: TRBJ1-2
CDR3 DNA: TGCGCCAGCAGCTTGGGGAGCGGGGGCTCTTACGGCTACACCTTC
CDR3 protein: CASSLGSGGSYGYTF

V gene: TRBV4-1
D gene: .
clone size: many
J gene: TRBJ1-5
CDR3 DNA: TGCGCCAGCAGCCAAGGAGGGCAGGGGTTTCAGCCCCAGCATTTT
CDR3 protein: CASSQGGQGFQPQHF

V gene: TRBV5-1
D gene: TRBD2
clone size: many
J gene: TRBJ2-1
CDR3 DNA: TGCGCCAGCAGCCACAGAGGGACTAGCGGGAGCAATGAGCAGTTCTTC
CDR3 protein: CASSHRGTSGSNEQFF

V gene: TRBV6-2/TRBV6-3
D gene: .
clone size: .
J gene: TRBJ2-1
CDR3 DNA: TGTGCCAGCAGACGAAACAATGAGCAGTTCTTC
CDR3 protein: CASRRNNEQFF

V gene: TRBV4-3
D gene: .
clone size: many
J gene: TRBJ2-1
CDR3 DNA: TGCGCCAGCAGCCAAGGATACAATGAGCAGTTCTTC
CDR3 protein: CASSQGYNEQFF

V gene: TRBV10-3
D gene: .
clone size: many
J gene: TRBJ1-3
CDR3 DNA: TGTGCCATCAGTGAGTCGCGAACACGAAACACCATATATTTT
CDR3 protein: CAISESRTRNTIYF

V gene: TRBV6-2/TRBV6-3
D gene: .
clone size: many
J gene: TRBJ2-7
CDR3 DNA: TGTGCCAGCAGTTACGGGATGTACGAGCAGTACTTC
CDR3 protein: CASSYGMYEQYF

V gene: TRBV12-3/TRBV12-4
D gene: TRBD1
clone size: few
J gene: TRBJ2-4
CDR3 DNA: TGTGCCAGCAGCCACGGGACAGGGAGGGACATTCAGTACTTC
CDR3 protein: CASSHGTGRDIQYF

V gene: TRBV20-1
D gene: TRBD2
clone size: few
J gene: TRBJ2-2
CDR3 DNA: TGCAGTGCTAGAGACCTGAGACTAGCGGCGAACACCGGGGAGCTGTTTTTT
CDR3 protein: CSARDLRLAANTGELFF